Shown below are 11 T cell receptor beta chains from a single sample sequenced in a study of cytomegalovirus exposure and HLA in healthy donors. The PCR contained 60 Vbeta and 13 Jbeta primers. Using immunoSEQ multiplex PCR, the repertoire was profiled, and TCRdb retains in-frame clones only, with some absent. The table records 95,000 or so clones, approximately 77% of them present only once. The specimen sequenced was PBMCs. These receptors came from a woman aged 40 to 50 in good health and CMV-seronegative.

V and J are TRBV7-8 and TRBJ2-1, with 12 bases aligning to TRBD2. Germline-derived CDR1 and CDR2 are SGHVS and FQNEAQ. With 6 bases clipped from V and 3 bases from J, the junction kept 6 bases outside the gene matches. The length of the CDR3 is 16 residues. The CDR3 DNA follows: TGTGCCAGCAGTCGGACTAGCGGGGTTCTCTACAATGAGCAGTTCTTC. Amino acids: CASSRTSGVLYNEQFF.

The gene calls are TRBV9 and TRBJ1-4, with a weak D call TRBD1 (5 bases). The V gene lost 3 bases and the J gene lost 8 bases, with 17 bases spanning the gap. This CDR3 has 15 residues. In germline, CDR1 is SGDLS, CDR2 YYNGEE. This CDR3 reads CASSARGGALEKLFF. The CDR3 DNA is TGTGCCAGCAGCGCCCGGGGGGGTGCCCTGGAAAAACTGTTTTTT.

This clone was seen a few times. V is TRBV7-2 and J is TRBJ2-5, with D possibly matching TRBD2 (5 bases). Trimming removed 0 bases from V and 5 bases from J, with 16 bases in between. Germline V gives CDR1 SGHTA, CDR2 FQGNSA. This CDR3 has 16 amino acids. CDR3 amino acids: CASSLAGRSTGETQYF. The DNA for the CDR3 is TGTGCCAGCAGCTTAGCGGGCCGGAGTACGGGGGAGACCCAGTACTTC.

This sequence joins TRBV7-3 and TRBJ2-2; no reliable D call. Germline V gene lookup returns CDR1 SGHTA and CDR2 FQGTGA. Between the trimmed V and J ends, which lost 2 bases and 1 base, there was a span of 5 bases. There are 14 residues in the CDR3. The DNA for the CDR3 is TGTGCCAGCAGCTTAGCAGGGAACACCGGGGAGCTGTTTTTT. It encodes CASSLAGNTGELFF.

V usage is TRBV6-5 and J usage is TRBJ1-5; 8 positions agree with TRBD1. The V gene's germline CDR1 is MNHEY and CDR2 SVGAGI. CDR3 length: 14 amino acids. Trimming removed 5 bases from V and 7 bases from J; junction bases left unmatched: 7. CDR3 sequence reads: CASSRRTGRQPQHF. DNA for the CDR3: TGTGCCAGCAGTCGGCGGACAGGGCGACAGCCCCAGCATTTT.

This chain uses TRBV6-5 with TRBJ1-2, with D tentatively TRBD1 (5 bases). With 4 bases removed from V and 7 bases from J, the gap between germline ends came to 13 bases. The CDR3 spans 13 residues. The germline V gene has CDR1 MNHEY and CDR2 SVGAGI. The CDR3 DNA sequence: TGTGCCAGCAGTTCAGGGAGGGAGATTGGCTACACCTTC. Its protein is CASSSGREIGYTF.

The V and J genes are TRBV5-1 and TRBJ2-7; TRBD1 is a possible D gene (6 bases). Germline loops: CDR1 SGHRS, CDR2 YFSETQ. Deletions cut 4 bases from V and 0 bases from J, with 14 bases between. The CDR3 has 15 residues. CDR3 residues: CASSQGLGPSYEQYF. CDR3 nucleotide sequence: TGCGCCAGCAGCCAGGGGCTGGGACCCTCCTACGAGCAGTACTTC.

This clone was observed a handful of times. The CDR3 nucleotides read TGTGCCAGCAGCCAAGATAGGGGAACTGAAGCTTTCTTT. It codes for CASSQDRGTEAFF. This chain connects TRBV4-2 to TRBJ1-1; a possible D gene is TRBD1 (5 bases). The germline V gene encodes CDR1 LGHNA and CDR2 YNFKEQ. The CDR3 loop spans 13 amino acids. Trimming pared 0 bases from V and 5 bases from J, leaving 7 bases between.

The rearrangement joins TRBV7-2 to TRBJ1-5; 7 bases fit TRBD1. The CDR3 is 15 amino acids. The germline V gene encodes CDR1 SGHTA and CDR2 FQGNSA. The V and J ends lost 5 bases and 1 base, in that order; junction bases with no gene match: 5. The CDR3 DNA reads TGTGCCAGCAGCCAGACAGGGACGAGCAATCAGCCCCAGCATTTT. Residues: CASSQTGTSNQPQHF.

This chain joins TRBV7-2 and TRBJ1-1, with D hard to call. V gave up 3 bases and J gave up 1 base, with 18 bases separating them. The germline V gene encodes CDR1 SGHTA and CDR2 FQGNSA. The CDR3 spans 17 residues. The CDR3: CASSFIIGGPRNTEAFF. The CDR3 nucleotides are TGTGCCAGCAGCTTTATTATTGGCGGGCCAAGGAACACTGAAGCTTTCTTT.

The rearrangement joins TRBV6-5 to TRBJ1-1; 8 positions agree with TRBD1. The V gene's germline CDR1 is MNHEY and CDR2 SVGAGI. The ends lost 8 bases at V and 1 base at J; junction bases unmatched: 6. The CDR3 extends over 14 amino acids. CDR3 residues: CASGDRRGNTEAFF. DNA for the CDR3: TGTGCCAGCGGGGACAGGAGGGGGAACACTGAAGCTTTCTTT.